Listed below are T cell receptor beta chains from one sample, sequenced in a study of OX40 agonist ivuxolimab in advanced cancers. TCRdb keeps only in-frame clones here, not all; method: immunoSEQ multiplex PCR. This sample has approximately 44,000 clones; about 90% occur once, and the top ten carry roughly 15%. The sample here was CD4+ or CD8+ T cells sorted from blood, taken in a trial of the OX40 agonist ivuxolimab. The receptors were sampled from an adult with an advanced solid tumor such as melanoma, head and neck, liver or kidney cancer. Each CDR3 is given with its conserved first and last residue. Each record gives: J gene, clone size, D gene, V gene, CDR3 DNA, CDR3 protein. The D gene is left open where the match is weak. The size of a clone is reported for some rows only, either as once, few or many, or as a class for expanded clones.

>TRBJ2-1|NA|TRBD2|TRBV9
TGTGCCAGCAGCGTAGCCCTAGCGGGCGTGAATGAGCAGTTCTTC
CASSVALAGVNEQFF
>TRBJ2-1|NA|NA|TRBV27
TGTGCCAGCAGCTACTACCAACACGGGTACAATGAGCAGTTCTTC
CASSYYQHGYNEQFF
>TRBJ2-3|once|NA|TRBV7-2
TGTGCCAGCAGCTTCACAGGGTATAGCACAGATACGCAGTATTTT
CASSFTGYSTDTQYF
>TRBJ1-2|NA|NA|TRBV2
TGTGCCAGCAGTGAACCGGGCCTCTATGGCTACACCTTC
CASSEPGLYGYTF
>TRBJ2-7|NA|NA|TRBV7-9
TGTGCCAGCAGCTTCTATGGTGAGCAGTACTTC
CASSFYGEQYF
>TRBJ1-5|NA|NA|TRBV6-4
TGTGCCAGCAGTGACTCGAGGGGTAGTCAGCCCCAGCATTTT
CASSDSRGSQPQHF
>TRBJ1-5|NA|NA|TRBV28
TGTGCCAGCAGTACGGGACCCCTTAATCAGCCCCAGCATTTT
CASSTGPLNQPQHF
>TRBJ2-3|NA|TRBD2|TRBV4-1
TGCGCCAGCAGCCAAGTTGGGACTAGCGGGAGAGACGCAGATACGCAGTATTTT
CASSQVGTSGRDADTQYF
>TRBJ2-4|NA|NA|TRBV23-1
TGCGCCAGCAGTCGCCGGCTTGTAGCCAAAAACATTCAGTACTTC
CASSRRLVAKNIQYF
>TRBJ2-2|NA|NA|TRBV9
TGTGCCAGCAGCGCGGGGAGCTCGGGCCCGGGGTTTTTT
CASSAGSSGPGFF
>TRBJ2-5|NA|NA|TRBV19
TGTGCCAGTAGTATAGTTCCCCCCTCGGAGACCCAGTACTTC
CASSIVPPSETQYF
>TRBJ2-1|NA|NA|TRBV9
TGTGCCAGCACCCCAAAGGGGGTAGCGGACAATGAGCAGTTCTTC
CASTPKGVADNEQFF
>TRBJ2-2|NA|TRBD1|TRBV28
TGTGCCAGCAGTGCGTGGACAGGAGATCCTCTCACCGGGGAGCTGTTTTTT
CASSAWTGDPLTGELFF
>TRBJ2-3|NA|NA|TRBV11-2
TGTGCCAGCAGCTTCCGGGGGCGAGACACAGATACGCAGTATTTT
CASSFRGRDTDTQYF
>TRBJ2-3|NA|TRBD2|TRBV28
TGTGCCAGCAGTTCTATCATGCTCACAGCGGGAGGGCCGGGGACAGATACGCAGTATTTT
CASSSIMLTAGGPGTDTQYF
>TRBJ2-2|few|TRBD2|TRBV28
TGTGCCAGCAGTGGACTAGCGGGATCAGAGCTGTTTTTT
CASSGLAGSELFF
>TRBJ2-5|NA|TRBD1|TRBV27
TGTGCCAGCAGTTTATCGACAGGGTACCAAGAGACCCAGTACTTC
CASSLSTGYQETQYF
>TRBJ2-7|NA|TRBD1|TRBV29-1
TGCAGCGCCGTTCCGGGACAGCGATCCTACGAGCAGTACTTC
CSAVPGQRSYEQYF
>TRBJ2-1|NA|NA|TRBV30
TGTGCCTGGAGCGACTACGGCCTAACGGGGGATGAGCAGTTCTTC
CAWSDYGLTGDEQFF
>TRBJ2-7|NA|NA|TRBV7-9
TGTGCCAGCAGCCTGTCCCACGAGCAGTACTTC
CASSLSHEQYF
>TRBJ2-3|NA|NA|TRBV7-9
TGTGCCAGCAGCTCCGGGGGACCAAGCACAGATACGCAGTATTTT
CASSSGGPSTDTQYF
>TRBJ1-1|NA|TRBD1|TRBV30
TGTGCCTGGACACGGGACGGAACAGGGGGCACTGAAGCTTTCTTT
CAWTRDGTGGTEAFF
>TRBJ2-2|NA|TRBD1|TRBV30
TGTGCCTGGAGTTCCCACAGGGGTAACACCGGGGAGCTGTTTTTT
CAWSSHRGNTGELFF
>TRBJ2-7|NA|TRBD1|TRBV19
TGTGCCAGTAGTATTTCGAACAGGGGTTCCTACGAGCAGTACTTC
CASSISNRGSYEQYF